This TCR beta chain was found in a study of CD8+CD57+ T cells in acquired aplastic anemia. In the study overall: Sorted CD4+ and CD8+ cells gave an average of about 3.4 ug of DNA. Overall study results and limits: Significance was not reached for CD8+ Simpson's diversity between patients and controls. Shared by patients and controls, 25 to 35 CD8+ CDR3s were abundant in patients.

Only patients with CD8+CD57+ cell expansion on flow cytometry were chosen for sequencing. Ten or more counts support this clonotype. Its matching antigen is unknown. Genomic DNA templated the TCR beta VDJ and CDR3 profiling. From the reads, TCRdb called clonotypes with MiXCR, one entry per CDR3 protein. There are around 200,000 distinct CDR3 sequences in the sample; about 60% occur only once, and around 50% lies in the top ten. The sample comprised sorted CD4+, CD8+, or CD8+CD57+ T cells (not recorded which) from PBMCs. The sequence came from a human donor with aplastic anemia.

The CDR3: CASSLGSSSGNTIYF. The CDR3 DNA reads as TGTGCCAGCAGCTTAGGGTCCTCCTCTGGAAACACCATATATTTT. V usage is TRBV7-8 and J usage is TRBJ1-3; D is unclear. V lost 1 base to trimming and J lost 0 bases, with 7 bases between them. CDR3 size: 15 residues. CDR1 is SGHVS and CDR2 is FQNEAQ in the germline V gene.